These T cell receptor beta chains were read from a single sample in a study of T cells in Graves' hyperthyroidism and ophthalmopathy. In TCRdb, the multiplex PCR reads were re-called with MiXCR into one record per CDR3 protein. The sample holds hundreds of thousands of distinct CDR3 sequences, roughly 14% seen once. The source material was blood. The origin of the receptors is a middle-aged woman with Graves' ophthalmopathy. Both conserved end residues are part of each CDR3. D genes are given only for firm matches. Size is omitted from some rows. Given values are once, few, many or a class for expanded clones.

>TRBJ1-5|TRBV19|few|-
CASSMGGQQWPQHF
TGTGCCAGTAGTATGGGGGGCCAACAGTGGCCCCAGCATTTT
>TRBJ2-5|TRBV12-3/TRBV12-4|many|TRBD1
CASSSGTVQETQYF
TGTGCCAGCAGTTCCGGGACAGTCCAAGAGACCCAGTACTTC
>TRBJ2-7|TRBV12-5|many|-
CASMGRWDEQYF
TGTGCTAGTATGGGACGTTGGGACGAGCAGTACTTC
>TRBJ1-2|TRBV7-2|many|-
CASSPGQGVGYTF
TGTGCCAGCAGCCCGGGGCAGGGAGTTGGCTACACCTTC
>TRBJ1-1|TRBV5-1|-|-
CASRDNTEAFF
TGCGCCAGCCGGGACAACACTGAAGCTTTCTTT
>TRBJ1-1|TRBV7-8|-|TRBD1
CASSSYRDRYTEAFF
TGTGCCAGCAGCTCGTACCGGGACAGATACACTGAAGCTTTCTTT
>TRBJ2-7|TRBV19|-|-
CASSIRQSYEQYF
TGTGCCAGTAGTATTCGACAGTCCTACGAGCAGTACTTC
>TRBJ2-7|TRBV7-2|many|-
CASSLGYGSSYEQYF
TGTGCCAGCAGCTTAGGATACGGCAGCTCCTACGAGCAGTACTTC
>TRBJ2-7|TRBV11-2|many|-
CASSAPPGGGERSIYEQYF
TGTGCCAGCAGCGCTCCCCCTGGCGGCGGAGAAAGGAGTATCTACGAGCAGTACTTC
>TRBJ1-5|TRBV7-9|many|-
CASSLRVRGGF
TGTGCCAGCAGCTTACGGGTGCGAGGGGGTTTT
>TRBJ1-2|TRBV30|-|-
CAWSRTRQIYGYTF
TGTGCCTGGAGTCGTACGCGGCAGATCTATGGCTACACCTTC
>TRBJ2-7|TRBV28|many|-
CASSLLVSEQYF
TGTGCCAGCAGTTTGTTAGTATCCGAGCAGTACTTC
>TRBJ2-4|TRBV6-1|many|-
CASSPGKAGAKNIQYF
TGTGCCAGCAGCCCTGGGAAGGCTGGAGCCAAAAACATTCAGTACTTC
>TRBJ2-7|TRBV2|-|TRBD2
CATRSGLAIYEQYF
TGTGCCACCAGATCAGGACTAGCGATCTACGAGCAGTACTTC
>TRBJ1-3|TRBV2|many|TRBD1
CASSDLGQSIGNTIYF
TGTGCCAGCAGTGATCTGGGACAGTCGATTGGAAACACCATATATTTT
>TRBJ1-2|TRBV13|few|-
CASSFIRRANYGYTF
TGTGCCAGCAGCTTCATCCGAAGAGCCAACTATGGCTACACCTTC